This T cell receptor (beta chain) was sequenced during a study of blood T cell repertoires in COVID-19. Across the whole study: The analysed material was cDNA or gDNA that came from T cells, B-cell-depleted T cells, or PBMCs.

In the source study's methods: Nucleated cell counts were estimated from reference gene primer amplification. Data came from immunoSEQ multiplex PCR; TCRdb stores just in-frame clones and leaves some out. That table gives V, J and clone size, and the DNA gave D and trimming. The sample holds under 250,000 clones, around 83% seen once. The TCR was taken from a man at least 80 years old with acute or convalescent COVID-19. The sample consisted of peripheral blood.

The CDR3 DNA reads TGTGCCAGCAGCTTCGGGGACAGGGCCTACAATGAGCAGTTCTTC. It yields the protein CASSFGDRAYNEQFF. This chain links TRBV5-5 with TRBJ2-1; 9 positions agree with TRBD1. This CDR3 region has 15 residues. The V segment lost 2 bases and the J segment 2 bases; nucleotides outside the gene matches: 2. Germline CDR1 SGHKS, CDR2 YYEKEE (reference sequence).